A single sample gave rise to the 5 T cell receptor beta chains below, sequenced in a study of cytomegalovirus exposure and HLA in healthy donors. 13 Jbeta primers and 60 Vbeta primers were used for the PCR. The assay was immunoSEQ multiplex PCR, and TCRdb's table has in-frame clones only and misses some. Counted here are more than 55,000 clones, around 80% occurring once; the ten biggest clones make up under 4%. Sequenced material: PBMCs. These receptor sequences come from a woman aged 40 to 50 in good health and CMV-seronegative.

V gene TRBV6-1 combines with J gene TRBJ2-7; 7 bases match TRBD1. V lost 5 bases and J lost 1; bases outside the gene matches: 2. The CDR3 sequence is 13 residues long. Germline assignment: CDR1 MNHNS and CDR2 SASEGT. CDR3 DNA: TGTGCCAGCAGTAGACAGGGATCCTACGAGCAGTACTTC. This translates into CASSRQGSYEQYF.

The chain has TRBV2 and TRBJ2-5; 9 bases are a match to TRBD2. This CDR3 contains 13 residues. Germline CDR1 reads SNHLY; CDR2 reads FYNNEI. The V and J ends lost 8 bases and 2 bases, in that order; junction bases with no gene match: 3. The CDR3 is CASGLANQETQYF. In nucleotides, the CDR3 is TGTGCCAGCGGACTAGCGAATCAAGAGACCCAGTACTTC.

V and J are TRBV5-6 and TRBJ1-5; D remains ambiguous. Germline loops: CDR1 SGHDT, CDR2 YYEEEE. V was clipped by 3 bases and J by 0 bases, with 19 bases between them. The CDR3 consists of 18 residues. CDR3 bases: TGTGCCAGCAGCTACTACCTTACTACACTTAATAGCAATCAGCCCCAGCATTTT. This encodes CASSYYLTTLNSNQPQHF.

The chain couples TRBV4-3 to TRBJ1-5; D possibly corresponds to TRBD1 (5 bases). V was trimmed by 0 bases and J by 5 bases, leaving 14 bases between them. This CDR3 region has 16 residues. Germline V gives CDR1 LGHNA, CDR2 YSLEER. The CDR3 nucleotides read TGCGCCAGCAGCCAAGATTTAGTGGACAACGATCAGCCCCAGCATTTT. It specifies CASSQDLVDNDQPQHF.

The CDR3 region is CASSSTGRNTEAFF. CDR3 in DNA: TGTGCCAGCAGCTCGACAGGGAGGAACACTGAAGCTTTCTTT. The chain carries TRBV7-8 and TRBJ1-1; TRBD1 matches at 7 bases. CDR3 length equals 14 residues. Germline V gene sequence: CDR1 SGHVS, CDR2 FQNEAQ. Germline trimming cut 4 bases from V and 1 base from J; bases unmatched to any gene: 3. The whole variable domain, filled in from reference TRBV7-8 and TRBJ1-1, reads GAGVSQSPRYKVAKRGQDVALRCDPISGHVSLFWYQQALGQGPEFLTYFQNEAQLDKSGLPSDRFFAERPEGSVSTLKIQRTQQEDSAVYLCASSSTGRNTEAFFGQGTRLTVV.